The sequence of this TCR beta chain was determined in a study of identifying expanded T cells in peripheral blood. Whole-study results and caveats: Differentially abundant clones: about 1.1 between replicates, about 15 at around 15 days, approximately 18 at four. Variance in clone template counts between approximately two-week samples significantly increased with total template count across all healthy donors.

For this clone: Antigen: not known.

During the collection period, no donor immune events like infections were recorded. Sequenced by immunoSEQ multiplex PCR; TCRdb stores in-frame clones only, minus some. This sample has roughly 75,000 clones, with almost 90% found just once. This CDR3 is built from 16 residues. From germline, CDR1 is SGDLS and CDR2 YYNGEE. The V segment lost 4 bases and the J segment 4 bases; nucleotides outside the gene matches: 8. The sequence came from a person aged 18-70 years in good health. This chain links TRBV9 with TRBJ2-3, with TRBD2 matching over 11 bases. Sequences were obtained from blood. CDR3 bases: TGTGCCAGCAGCCTACCTAGCGGGGGGTTCCCAGATACGCAGTATTTT. This gives the protein CASSLPSGGFPDTQYF.